This T cell receptor beta chain was sequenced in a study of cytomegalovirus exposure and HLA in healthy donors. Whole-study results and caveats: In a later analysis, TCR beta V- and J-gene trimming showed a link to a missense DCLRE1C variant. Rare sequences made up most TCRs, while some public TCRs were found in many donors. Productive rates of about 87% or about 30% were seen for most TCR beta V segments in an earlier analysis. The authors listed 150 to 200 TCR beta chains as cytomegalovirus-associated.

The study ran its PCR with 60 Vbeta and 13 Jbeta primers. Sequencing was performed with immunoSEQ multiplex PCR; in TCRdb, only in-frame clones are kept and a portion is missing. This sample carries about 69,000 clones, less than 70% of them seen once, and the ten largest clones take 11%. Note on this clone: Its antigen is unknown.

The CDR3 is made up of 15 amino acids. Unmatched junction bases numbered 6, after V lost 6 bases and J lost 4 bases. CDR1 and CDR2 (germline): MNHEY, SVGAGI. The sequenced material came from PBMCs. The sequence came from a woman under 40 in good health and CMV-seronegative. V and J are TRBV6-5 and TRBJ1-3; TRBD1 matches at 10 bases. The chain's CDR3 is CASSIGTGVGNTIYF. CDR3 nucleotide sequence: TGTGCCAGCAGCATAGGGACAGGGGTAGGAAACACCATATATTTT.